A selection of T cell receptor beta chains follows, all from one sample in a study of cytomegalovirus exposure and HLA in healthy donors. Profiling relied on immunoSEQ multiplex PCR, and the TCRdb table lists in-frame clones only, not all of them. The sample yields 150,000 or so clones, 76% seen once. The specimen was PBMCs. The receptors stem from a male donor in good health and CMV-seronegative. Each CDR3 is given with its conserved first and last residue. Fields, in order: J gene, D gene, CDR3 length, V gene, clone size, CDR3 DNA, CDR3 protein. D genes are given only for firm matches. For some rows the clone size is stated as once, few or many, or as a class when expanded; others skip it.

TRBJ2-7	.	13	TRBV19	.	TGTGCCAGCCTGGGGACTGATTCCTACGAGCAGTACTTC	CASLGTDSYEQYF
TRBJ2-7	.	14	TRBV7-9	few	TGTGCCAGCAGCCCGGGTGGGGGGTCCTACGAGCAGTACTTC	CASSPGGGSYEQYF
TRBJ2-3	TRBD1	15	TRBV9	.	TGTGCCAGCAGCGCGACAGGGGGCAGGACAGATACGCAGTATTTT	CASSATGGRTDTQYF
TRBJ1-2	.	12	TRBV19	.	TGTGCCAGCGGTTTCGGAGCGTATGGCTACACCTTC	CASGFGAYGYTF
TRBJ1-1	.	15	TRBV11-2	.	TGTGCCAGCAGCTTAGTTCGGGGAGGGAACACTGAAGCTTTCTTT	CASSLVRGGNTEAFF
TRBJ2-3	.	16	TRBV7-6	.	TGTGCCAGCAGCTCCCTGACAGGCGAAGACACAGATACGCAGTATTTT	CASSSLTGEDTDTQYF
TRBJ1-3	.	14	TRBV30	.	TGTGCCTGGAGTCTTAGGGGCCTCAGAGGTCCCATATATTTT	CAWSLRGLRGPIYF
TRBJ2-1	TRBD2	15	TRBV4-1	.	TGCGCCAGCAGCCAAGCACTAGCGATCCTCAATGAGCAGTTCTTC	CASSQALAILNEQFF
TRBJ2-5	TRBD2	14	TRBV9	.	TGTGCCAGCAGCGTAGGTGGACTAGCTGGAGAGCAGTACTTC	CASSVGGLAGEQYF
TRBJ2-2	.	16	TRBV5-4	few	TGTGCCAGCAGCCCCCAAAGCGGAGCGAACACCGGGGAGCTGTTTTTT	CASSPQSGANTGELFF